A single sample gave rise to the 11 T cell receptor beta chains below, sequenced in a study of shared clonotypes between healthy human individuals. Sequencing was performed with immunoSEQ multiplex PCR; in TCRdb, only in-frame clones are kept and a portion is missing. The profile covers about 2 million clones, with 90% to 95% appearing a single time and roughly 0.13% taken by the ten largest. Sequencing was performed on naive CD4+ T cells sorted from blood. Subset given: CD45RA+ positively selected. Receptors were obtained from a man between 18 and 35 years old in good health.

The J gene is TRBJ1-1, the V gene TRBV7-6; D is uncertain. Germline V gene sequence: CDR1 SGHVS, CDR2 FNYEAQ. The CDR3 contains 17 residues. The V end lost 2 bases, the J end lost 4 bases, and 20 bases lay between the germline ends. CDR3 residues: CASSLFGTTPISTEAFF. The CDR3 DNA follows: TGTGCCAGCAGCTTATTTGGAACGACCCCTATAAGCACTGAAGCTTTCTTT.

The rearrangement joins TRBV2 to TRBJ2-5, with 8 nucleotides matching TRBD1. V was pared by 6 bases and J by 7 bases, with 10 bases of the junction left unmatched. The germline V gene has CDR1 SNHLY and CDR2 FYNNEI. CDR3 size: 14 residues. This CDR3 reads CASRPDRGQGTQYF. CDR3 DNA: TGTGCCAGCAGGCCAGACAGGGGCCAGGGGACCCAGTACTTC.

V usage is TRBV2 and J usage is TRBJ1-1; D is undetermined. V gave up 7 bases and J gave up 2 bases, with 11 bases separating them. The CDR3 consists of 13 residues. Per germline, CDR1 SNHLY and CDR2 FYNNEI. The CDR3, as DNA: TGTGCCAGCAAGCTTGAGTTTAACACTGAAGCTTTCTTT. Protein sequence: CASKLEFNTEAFF.

This chain joins TRBV5-4 and TRBJ1-1; perhaps TRBD1 as D (6 bases). Germline V gives CDR1 SGHNT, CDR2 YYREEE (reference sequence). V lost 4 bases and J 7 bases, leaving 17 bases between the germline ends. The CDR3 length is 14 residues. CDR3 sequence reads: CASSPKTGTGEAFF. The CDR3 DNA reads TGTGCCAGCAGCCCAAAAACAGGGACCGGTGAAGCTTTCTTT.

Details on this clone: The same CDR3 can be traced to other DNA sequences in this sample. The chain recombines TRBV5-1 with TRBJ2-1; maybe TRBD1 (6 bases). The CDR3 covers 14 residues. Germline V gives CDR1 SGHRS, CDR2 YFSETQ. V was shortened by 0 bases and J by 4 bases, with 8 bases between the two germline ends. CDR3 amino acids: CASSLGTAYNEQFF. For the CDR3, the DNA is TGCGCCAGCAGCTTGGGGACAGCGTACAATGAGCAGTTCTTC.

CDR3 sequence reads: CASSYRWDTNNEQFF. The CDR3 DNA reads as TGTGCCAGCAGTTATAGGTGGGATACGAACAATGAGCAGTTCTTC. The genes are TRBV6-5 and TRBJ2-1; D uncertain. V lost 3 bases and J 5 bases, leaving 14 bases between the germline ends. This CDR3 has 15 amino acids. Per germline, CDR1 MNHEY and CDR2 SVGAGI.

The V gene is TRBV5-1, the J gene TRBJ2-1, with 7 bases lining up with TRBD1. V shed 4 bases, J shed 0 bases, and the junction held 7 bases outside the gene matches. Germline V gives CDR1 SGHRS, CDR2 YFSETQ. There are 16 residues in the CDR3. DNA for the CDR3: TGCGCCAGCAGCCCGCAGGGACAGAGCTCCTACAATGAGCAGTTCTTC. It yields the protein CASSPQGQSSYNEQFF.

The J gene is TRBJ1-1, the V gene TRBV30; D is ambiguous. Germline lookup yields CDR1 GTSNPN and CDR2 SVGIG (reference sequence). The ends were cut back, 0 bases at V and 4 bases at J, with 9 bases in the middle. This CDR3 is 13 amino acids long. CDR3 coding DNA: TGTGCCTGGAGTGTGCAGACTAGCACTGAAGCTTTCTTT. This gives the protein CAWSVQTSTEAFF.

A word on this clone: At one end the junction does not follow the germline gene, possibly because of a read error. The genes are TRBV25-1 and TRBJ1-2; D gene uncertain. CDR1 is MGHDK and CDR2 is SYGVNS in the germline V gene. This CDR3 is built from 13 residues. The CDR3 here is CASSDPTLGPPHF. DNA for the CDR3: TGTGCCAGCAGTGACCCTACGTTGGGCCCTCCTCACTTC.

The rearrangement links TRBV10-3 to TRBJ1-4, with 10 bases matching TRBD1. V lost 5 bases, J lost 2 bases, and 2 bases stayed unmatched. CDR3 length: 15 amino acids. From germline, CDR1 is ENHRY and CDR2 SYGVKD. The CDR3 nucleotides read TGTGCCATCAGTATGACAGGGGGCACTAATGAAAAACTGTTTTTT. It specifies CAISMTGGTNEKLFF.

This chain links TRBV19 with TRBJ1-5; 8 nucleotides line up with TRBD1. Germline V gives CDR1 LNHDA, CDR2 SQIVND (reference sequence). V trimming: 0 bases; J trimming: 6 bases; junction bases outside the gene matches: 10. The CDR3 consists of 17 residues. CDR3 region: CASSIDLWAGGPQPQHF. The CDR3 DNA sequence: TGTGCCAGTAGTATAGATCTATGGGCAGGGGGCCCTCAGCCCCAGCATTTT.